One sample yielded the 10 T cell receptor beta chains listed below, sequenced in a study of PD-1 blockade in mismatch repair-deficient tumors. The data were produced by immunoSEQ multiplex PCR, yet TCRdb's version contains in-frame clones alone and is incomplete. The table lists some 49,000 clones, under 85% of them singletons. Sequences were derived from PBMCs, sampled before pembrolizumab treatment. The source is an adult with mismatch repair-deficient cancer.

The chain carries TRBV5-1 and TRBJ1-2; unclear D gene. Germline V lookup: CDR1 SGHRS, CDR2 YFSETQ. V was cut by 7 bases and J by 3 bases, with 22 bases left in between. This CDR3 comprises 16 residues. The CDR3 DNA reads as TGCGCCAGCCGCGGAACTCCTAATACCGAATACTATGGCTACACCTTC. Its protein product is CASRGTPNTEYYGYTF.

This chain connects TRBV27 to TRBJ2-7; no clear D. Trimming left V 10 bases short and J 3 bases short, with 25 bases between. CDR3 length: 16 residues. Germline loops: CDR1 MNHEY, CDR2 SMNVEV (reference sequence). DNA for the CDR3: TGTGCCACCTCCTCGAGGTTTCCCATCCAAAACTACGAGCAGTACTTC. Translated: CATSSRFPIQNYEQYF.

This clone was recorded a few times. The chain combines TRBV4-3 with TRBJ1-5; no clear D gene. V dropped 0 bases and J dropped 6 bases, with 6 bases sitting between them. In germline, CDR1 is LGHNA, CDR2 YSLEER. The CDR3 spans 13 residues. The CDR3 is CASSQDLVQPQHF. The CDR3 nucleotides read TGCGCCAGCAGCCAAGATCTGGTTCAGCCCCAGCATTTT.

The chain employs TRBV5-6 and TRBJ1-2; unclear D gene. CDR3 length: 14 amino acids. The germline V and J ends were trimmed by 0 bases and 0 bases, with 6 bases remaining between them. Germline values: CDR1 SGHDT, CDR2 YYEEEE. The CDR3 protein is CASSLVGANYGYTF. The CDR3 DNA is TGTGCCAGCAGCTTGGTTGGTGCTAACTATGGCTACACCTTC. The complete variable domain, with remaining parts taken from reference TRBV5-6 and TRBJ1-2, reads DAGVTQSPTHLIKTRGQQVTLRCSPKSGHDTVSWYQQALGQGPQFIFQYYEEEERQRGNFPDRFSGHQFPNYSSELNVNALLLGDSALYLCASSLVGANYGYTFGSGTRLTVV.

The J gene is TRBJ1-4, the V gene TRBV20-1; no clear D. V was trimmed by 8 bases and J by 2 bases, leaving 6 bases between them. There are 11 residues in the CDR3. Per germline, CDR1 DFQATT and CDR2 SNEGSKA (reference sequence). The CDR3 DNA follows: TGCAGTTGCGGTACTAATGAAAAACTGTTTTTT. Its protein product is CSCGTNEKLFF.

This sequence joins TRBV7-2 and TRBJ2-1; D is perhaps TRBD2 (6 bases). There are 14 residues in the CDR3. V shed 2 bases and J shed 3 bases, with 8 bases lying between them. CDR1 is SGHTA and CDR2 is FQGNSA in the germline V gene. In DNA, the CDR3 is TGTGCCAGCAGCTTAACCGGGAGCTACAATGAGCAGTTCTTC. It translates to CASSLTGSYNEQFF. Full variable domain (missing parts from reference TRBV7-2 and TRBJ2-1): GAGVSQSPSNKVTEKGKDVELRCDPISGHTALYWYRQSLGQGLEFLIYFQGNSAPDKSGLPSDRFSAERTGGSVSTLTIQRTQQEDSAVYLCASSLTGSYNEQFFGPGTRLTVL.

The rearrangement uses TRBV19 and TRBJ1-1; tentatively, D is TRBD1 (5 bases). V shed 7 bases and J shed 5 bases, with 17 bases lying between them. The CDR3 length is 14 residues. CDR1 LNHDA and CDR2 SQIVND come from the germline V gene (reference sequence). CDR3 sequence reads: CASTQGRGITEAFF. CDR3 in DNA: TGTGCCAGTACTCAGGGACGGGGAATAACTGAAGCTTTCTTT.

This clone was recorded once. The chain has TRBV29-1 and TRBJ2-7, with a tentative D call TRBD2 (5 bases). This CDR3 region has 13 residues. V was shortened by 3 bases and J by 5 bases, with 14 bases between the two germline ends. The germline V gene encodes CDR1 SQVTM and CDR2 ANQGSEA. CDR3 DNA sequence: TGCAGCGTTGATGGCGGGCCTAGGAACGAGCAGTACTTC. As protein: CSVDGGPRNEQYF.

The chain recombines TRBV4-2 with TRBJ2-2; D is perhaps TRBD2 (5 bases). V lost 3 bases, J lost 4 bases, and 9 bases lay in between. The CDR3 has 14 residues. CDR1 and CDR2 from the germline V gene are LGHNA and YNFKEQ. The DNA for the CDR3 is TGTGCCAGCAGCCACAGGAGGACCACCGGGGAGCTGTTTTTT. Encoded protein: CASSHRRTTGELFF.

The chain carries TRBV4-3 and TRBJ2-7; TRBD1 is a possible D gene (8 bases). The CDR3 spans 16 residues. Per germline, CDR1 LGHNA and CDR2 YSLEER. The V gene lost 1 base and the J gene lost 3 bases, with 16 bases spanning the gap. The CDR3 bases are TGCGCCAGCAGCCAAGCCTCAGGGGGCGGGGGCTACGAGCAGTACTTC. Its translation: CASSQASGGGGYEQYF.